This T cell receptor (beta chain) was captured by sequencing in a study of T cell changes during pregnancy in multiple sclerosis. Sequencing used immunoSEQ multiplex PCR; TCRdb keeps in-frame clones, though not all of them. The sample shows approximately 74,000 clones, 88% of them seen only once. Germline loops: CDR1 SQVTM, CDR2 ANQGSEA. V lost 6 bases and J lost 0; bases outside the gene matches: 8. CDR3 length: 15 residues. The chain recombines TRBV29-1 with TRBJ2-1; the match to TRBD2 covers 7 bases. The receptor was derived from a female donor with multiple sclerosis, enrolled in a pregnancy study. Sequences were derived from peripheral blood, sampled before pregnancy. The CDR3 protein is CSVGGGGLSYNEQFF. The CDR3 nucleotides are TGCAGCGTGGGGGGGGGAGGGCTCTCCTACAATGAGCAGTTCTTC.